The rows below give T cell receptor beta chains drawn from one sample of a study of T cell responses to AZD1222 COVID-19 vaccine. Sequencing was performed with immunoSEQ multiplex PCR; in TCRdb, only in-frame clones are kept and a portion is missing. The table lists 150,000 to 250,000 clones, approximately 93% of them singletons. The sequenced sample was peripheral blood, obtained 28 days after the second AZD1222 dose. The receptors derive from an adult who received the AZD1222 COVID-19 vaccine. CDR3s include the opening cysteine and the closing phenylalanine or tryptophan. The order of the fields is V gene, D gene, J gene, clone size, CDR3 protein, CDR3 DNA. D genes are given only for firm matches. The size of a clone is reported for some rows only, either as once, few or many, or as a class for expanded clones.

v_call: TRBV28; d_call: TRBD1; j_call: TRBJ1-5; clone_size: .; cdr3_aa: CASRSGQSNQPQHF; cdr3_nt: TGTGCCAGCAGGTCGGGACAGAGTAATCAGCCCCAGCATTTT
v_call: TRBV19; d_call: .; j_call: TRBJ2-2; clone_size: .; cdr3_aa: CASSFRGGGELFF; cdr3_nt: TGTGCCAGTAGTTTCAGGGGAGGCGGGGAGCTGTTTTTT
v_call: TRBV5-1; d_call: .; j_call: TRBJ1-1; clone_size: .; cdr3_aa: CASSLRSLGGLGTEAFF; cdr3_nt: TGCGCCAGCAGCTTGCGTAGTTTGGGGGGGCTCGGGACTGAAGCTTTCTTT
v_call: TRBV7-8; d_call: TRBD1; j_call: TRBJ1-5; clone_size: once; cdr3_aa: CASSPYRGFEDTNQPQHF; cdr3_nt: TGTGCCAGCAGCCCTTACAGGGGTTTTGAGGATACAAATCAGCCCCAGCATTTT
v_call: TRBV7-9; d_call: .; j_call: TRBJ2-2; clone_size: .; cdr3_aa: CASTYVRASNTGELFF; cdr3_nt: TGTGCCAGCACCTATGTCCGGGCCTCGAACACCGGGGAGCTGTTTTTT
v_call: TRBV3-1/TRBV3-2; d_call: .; j_call: TRBJ2-7; clone_size: .; cdr3_aa: CASSSGISSYEQYF; cdr3_nt: TGTGCCAGCAGCTCCGGGATTTCATCCTACGAGCAGTACTTC
v_call: TRBV7-9; d_call: .; j_call: TRBJ1-2; clone_size: .; cdr3_aa: CASSFQGNYGYTF; cdr3_nt: TGTGCCAGCAGCTTCCAGGGGAACTATGGCTACACCTTC
v_call: TRBV5-1; d_call: .; j_call: TRBJ1-5; clone_size: .; cdr3_aa: CASSPIPTGSYSNQPQHF; cdr3_nt: TGCGCCAGCAGCCCGATCCCGACAGGCTCTTATAGCAATCAGCCCCAGCATTTT
v_call: TRBV4-2; d_call: .; j_call: TRBJ1-1; clone_size: .; cdr3_aa: CASRRGGRNTEAFF; cdr3_nt: TGTGCCAGCCGTCGGGGAGGGCGGAACACTGAAGCTTTCTTT
v_call: TRBV7-9; d_call: .; j_call: TRBJ2-7; clone_size: .; cdr3_aa: CASTPGGLVYEQYF; cdr3_nt: TGTGCCAGCACCCCCGGAGGCCTCGTCTACGAGCAGTACTTC
v_call: TRBV3-1/TRBV3-2; d_call: TRBD1; j_call: TRBJ1-6; clone_size: .; cdr3_aa: CASSQDLAATGPLHF; cdr3_nt: TGTGCCAGCAGCCAAGATCTGGCGGCGACAGGGCCCCTCCACTTT
v_call: TRBV6-6; d_call: TRBD1; j_call: TRBJ1-1; clone_size: .; cdr3_aa: CASSYGTGGWRTEAFF; cdr3_nt: TGTGCCAGCAGTTACGGGACAGGGGGCTGGAGGACTGAAGCTTTCTTT
v_call: TRBV6-4; d_call: TRBD1; j_call: TRBJ2-2; clone_size: .; cdr3_aa: CASSDSQTGVTGELFF; cdr3_nt: TGTGCCAGCAGTGACTCACAAACAGGGGTAACCGGGGAGCTGTTTTTT
v_call: TRBV18; d_call: TRBD1; j_call: TRBJ1-1; clone_size: .; cdr3_aa: CASSPRQGSDTEAFF; cdr3_nt: TGTGCCAGCTCACCGCGACAGGGGAGCGACACTGAAGCTTTCTTT
v_call: TRBV6-2/TRBV6-3; d_call: .; j_call: TRBJ1-1; clone_size: .; cdr3_aa: CASSYSVDLNTEAFF; cdr3_nt: TGTGCCAGCAGTTACTCGGTCGACCTGAACACTGAAGCTTTCTTT
v_call: TRBV6-1; d_call: .; j_call: TRBJ1-2; clone_size: .; cdr3_aa: CASTQTESGSYGYTF; cdr3_nt: TGTGCCAGCACCCAAACTGAATCGGGGAGCTATGGCTACACCTTC
v_call: TRBV27; d_call: TRBD2; j_call: TRBJ2-7; clone_size: .; cdr3_aa: CASSPSGEPYEQYF; cdr3_nt: TGTGCCAGCAGTCCTAGCGGGGAACCCTACGAGCAGTACTTC
v_call: TRBV6-6; d_call: TRBD1; j_call: TRBJ1-6; clone_size: .; cdr3_aa: CASSRQGAQRQSPLHF; cdr3_nt: TGTGCCAGCAGCAGACAGGGGGCGCAACGGCAGTCACCCCTCCACTTT
v_call: TRBV27; d_call: .; j_call: TRBJ1-1; clone_size: .; cdr3_aa: CAVFGAMNTEAFF; cdr3_nt: TGTGCAGTTTTCGGAGCTATGAACACTGAAGCTTTCTTT
v_call: TRBV15; d_call: .; j_call: TRBJ1-5; clone_size: .; cdr3_aa: CATGLIISNQPQHF; cdr3_nt: TGTGCCACCGGGTTAATCATTAGCAATCAGCCCCAGCATTTT
v_call: TRBV9; d_call: .; j_call: TRBJ1-5; clone_size: .; cdr3_aa: CASSAGSNQPQHF; cdr3_nt: TGTGCCAGCAGCGCGGGGAGCAATCAGCCCCAGCATTTT
v_call: TRBV3-1/TRBV3-2; d_call: .; j_call: TRBJ2-1; clone_size: .; cdr3_aa: CASSLTGSSYNEQFF; cdr3_nt: TGTGCCAGCAGCCTGACGGGCAGCTCCTACAATGAGCAGTTCTTC
v_call: TRBV19; d_call: .; j_call: TRBJ1-5; clone_size: once; cdr3_aa: CASSEGQPQHF; cdr3_nt: TGTGCCAGTAGTGAGGGGCAGCCCCAGCATTTT
v_call: TRBV6-5; d_call: .; j_call: TRBJ2-5; clone_size: once; cdr3_aa: CASSYQDLETQYF; cdr3_nt: TGTGCCAGCAGTTATCAGGATTTGGAGACCCAGTACTTC
v_call: TRBV29-1; d_call: .; j_call: TRBJ1-2; clone_size: once; cdr3_aa: CSVLRGFNYGYTF; cdr3_nt: TGCAGCGTTTTAAGGGGGTTTAACTATGGCTACACCTTC
v_call: TRBV5-6; d_call: .; j_call: TRBJ1-2; clone_size: .; cdr3_aa: CASSLAGGGDGYTF; cdr3_nt: TGTGCCAGCAGCTTGGCCGGGGGCGGAGATGGCTACACCTTC
v_call: TRBV5-4; d_call: TRBD1; j_call: TRBJ1-6; clone_size: .; cdr3_aa: CASSQDRVFPPLHF; cdr3_nt: TGTGCCAGCAGCCAGGACAGGGTATTTCCACCCCTCCACTTT
v_call: TRBV7-7; d_call: .; j_call: TRBJ1-1; clone_size: .; cdr3_aa: CASSLDSTTEAFF; cdr3_nt: TGTGCCAGCAGCCTGGACAGCACCACTGAAGCTTTCTTT
v_call: TRBV25-1; d_call: .; j_call: TRBJ1-1; clone_size: once; cdr3_aa: CASSRPEVGTEAFF; cdr3_nt: TGTGCCAGCAGTCGGCCAGAGGTTGGTACTGAAGCTTTCTTT
v_call: TRBV4-1; d_call: TRBD1; j_call: TRBJ1-4; clone_size: .; cdr3_aa: CASSPWTGGAGSEKLFF; cdr3_nt: TGCGCCAGCAGTCCCTGGACAGGGGGCGCCGGAAGTGAAAAACTGTTTTTT
v_call: TRBV7-9; d_call: .; j_call: TRBJ1-5; clone_size: .; cdr3_aa: CASSLDRGNQPQHF; cdr3_nt: TGTGCCAGCAGCTTAGACCGAGGCAATCAGCCCCAGCATTTT
v_call: TRBV5-8; d_call: TRBD1; j_call: TRBJ2-5; clone_size: .; cdr3_aa: CASSLWTGSVKTQYF; cdr3_nt: TGTGCCAGCAGCCTCTGGACAGGGTCAGTAAAGACCCAGTACTTC
v_call: TRBV24-1; d_call: .; j_call: TRBJ2-5; clone_size: .; cdr3_aa: CATSDLDGRGHQETQYF; cdr3_nt: TGTGCCACCAGTGATTTGGATGGGAGGGGGCACCAAGAGACCCAGTACTTC
v_call: TRBV30; d_call: TRBD2; j_call: TRBJ2-5; clone_size: .; cdr3_aa: CAWSPGLAGETQYF; cdr3_nt: TGTGCCTGGAGTCCCGGACTAGCCGGGGAGACCCAGTACTTC
v_call: TRBV7-9; d_call: TRBD1; j_call: TRBJ1-4; clone_size: .; cdr3_aa: CASSPDRGGEKLFF; cdr3_nt: TGTGCCAGCAGCCCCGACAGGGGAGGAGAAAAACTGTTTTTT
v_call: TRBV6-6; d_call: .; j_call: TRBJ1-2; clone_size: .; cdr3_aa: CASSSGHNYGYTF; cdr3_nt: TGTGCCAGCAGTTCTGGGCATAACTATGGCTACACCTTC
v_call: TRBV4-1; d_call: TRBD2; j_call: TRBJ2-7; clone_size: .; cdr3_aa: CASSAGGGFNEQYF; cdr3_nt: TGCGCCAGCAGCGCGGGGGGAGGGTTCAACGAGCAGTACTTC
v_call: TRBV5-1; d_call: TRBD2; j_call: TRBJ2-7; clone_size: .; cdr3_aa: CASSLGLAGGYYEQYF; cdr3_nt: TGCGCCAGCAGCTTGGGACTAGCGGGGGGCTACTACGAGCAGTACTTC
v_call: TRBV5-1; d_call: .; j_call: TRBJ2-2; clone_size: .; cdr3_aa: CASRMGGNTGELFF; cdr3_nt: TGCGCCAGCAGGATGGGGGGGAACACCGGGGAGCTGTTTTTT
v_call: TRBV7-2; d_call: .; j_call: TRBJ2-4; clone_size: .; cdr3_aa: CASSLAEEGNIQYF; cdr3_nt: TGTGCCAGCAGCTTAGCCGAGGAGGGGAACATTCAGTACTTC
v_call: TRBV18; d_call: .; j_call: TRBJ1-2; clone_size: few; cdr3_aa: CASSPSFSADYGYTF; cdr3_nt: TGTGCCAGCTCACCGAGCTTTAGTGCTGACTATGGCTACACCTTC
v_call: TRBV2; d_call: .; j_call: TRBJ1-2; clone_size: .; cdr3_aa: CASSDPRGGQIIYGYTF; cdr3_nt: TGTGCCAGCAGTGACCCTCGCGGGGGTCAGATAATCTATGGCTACACCTTC
v_call: TRBV7-8; d_call: .; j_call: TRBJ2-7; clone_size: once; cdr3_aa: CASSARQATYEQYF; cdr3_nt: TGTGCCAGCAGCGCGCGACAGGCTACCTACGAGCAGTACTTC
v_call: TRBV19; d_call: .; j_call: TRBJ1-5; clone_size: .; cdr3_aa: CASRPGLRDLPQHF; cdr3_nt: TGTGCCAGTAGACCAGGCCTCAGGGATTTGCCCCAGCATTTT
v_call: TRBV7-6; d_call: .; j_call: TRBJ1-3; clone_size: .; cdr3_aa: CASSFGVVSSGNTIYF; cdr3_nt: TGTGCCAGCAGCTTCGGTGTAGTGAGCTCTGGAAACACCATATATTTT